The 21 T cell receptor beta chains given below trace back to one sample, sequenced in a study of cytomegalovirus exposure and HLA in healthy donors. PCR involved 60 Vbeta and 13 Jbeta primers. Using immunoSEQ multiplex PCR, the repertoire was profiled, and TCRdb retains in-frame clones only, with some absent. Among almost 95,000 clones listed, approximately 66% were seen once. The sequenced material came from PBMCs. Source of these receptors: a young man in good health and CMV-seronegative.

This clone was detected a few times. The V and J genes are TRBV12-5 and TRBJ2-2, with 10 bases that match TRBD2. V shed 6 bases, J shed 0 bases, and the junction held 7 bases outside the gene matches. This CDR3 comprises 17 residues. Germline V CDR1 and CDR2: LGHNT, FRNRAP. CDR3 residues: CASGKTTSGANTGELFF. CDR3 DNA sequence: TGTGCTAGTGGAAAAACAACTAGCGGGGCGAACACCGGGGAGCTGTTTTTT.

This chain uses TRBV9 with TRBJ1-3, with a possible D match to TRBD1 (5 bases). The CDR3 is 14 amino acids. Between the trimmed V and J ends, which lost 3 bases and 7 bases, there was a span of 14 bases. Germline assignment: CDR1 SGDLS and CDR2 YYNGEE. The CDR3 loop is CASSAQGLGNTIYF. The CDR3 bases are TGTGCCAGCAGCGCCCAGGGCCTTGGGAACACCATATATTTT.

The chain uses TRBV19 and TRBJ2-5; 9 positions agree with TRBD1. The DNA end is a closer match to TRBJ2-7, so the J assignment may be wrong. Germline V gene lookup returns CDR1 LNHDA and CDR2 SQIVND (reference sequence). The CDR3 has 13 amino acids. In nucleotides, the CDR3 is TGTGCCAGTAGTTTGGGACAGGGCTACGAGCAGTACTTC. It is translated as CASSLGQGYEQYF.

The rearrangement links TRBV5-6 to TRBJ2-1; TRBD2 aligns across 10 bases. The CDR3 runs to 16 residues. CDR1 SGHDT and CDR2 YYEEEE come from the germline V gene. V lost 4 bases and J lost 3; bases outside the gene matches: 7. The CDR3 loop is CASSVPGLAFYNEQFF. The CDR3 bases are TGTGCCAGCAGCGTGCCGGGACTAGCGTTCTACAATGAGCAGTTCTTC. The full variable domain, completed using reference TRBV5-6 and TRBJ2-1, is DAGVTQSPTHLIKTRGQQVTLRCSPKSGHDTVSWYQQALGQGPQFIFQYYEEEERQRGNFPDRFSGHQFPNYSSELNVNALLLGDSALYLCASSVPGLAFYNEQFFGPGTRLTVL.

The chain employs TRBV7-2 and TRBJ1-1; D not certain. Trimming pared 0 bases from V and 0 bases from J, leaving 11 bases between. The CDR3 length is 16 residues. Germline CDR1 reads SGHTA; CDR2 reads FQGNSA. CDR3 sequence reads: CASSLASLGVNTEAFF. As DNA, the CDR3 is TGTGCCAGCAGCTTAGCGAGCCTGGGAGTGAACACTGAAGCTTTCTTT.

The V and J genes are TRBV4-1 and TRBJ1-1; D remains ambiguous. Germline V gene sequence: CDR1 MGHRA, CDR2 YSYEKL. Trimming cost V 1 base and J 0 bases, with 6 bases left between them. The CDR3 has 14 residues. The CDR3 sequence: CASSQGILNTEAFF. The CDR3 DNA is TGCGCCAGCAGCCAAGGTATCCTGAACACTGAAGCTTTCTTT.

The chain carries TRBV27 and TRBJ1-6; 8 bases fit TRBD1. V gave up 7 bases and J gave up 7 bases; unmatched junction bases: 12. Germline lookup yields CDR1 MNHEY and CDR2 SMNVEV (reference sequence). The CDR3 covers 16 residues. CDR3 sequence (DNA): TGTGCCAGCACTTTGGCAGGGGGCAGGGGAAATTCACCCCTCCACTTT. The encoded protein is CASTLAGGRGNSPLHF.

The chain recombines TRBV7-9 with TRBJ2-7, with D uncertain. Trimming left V 5 bases short and J 6 bases short, with 8 bases between. Germline V gene lookup returns CDR1 SEHNR and CDR2 FQNEAQ (reference sequence). This CDR3 has 11 residues. The CDR3 DNA is TGTGCCAGCAGCCCGGCTAGCGAGCAGTACTTC. Translated: CASSPASEQYF.

CDR3 residues: CASASTGILGQPQHF. In DNA, the CDR3 is TGTGCCAGCGCGTCAACAGGGATTTTAGGTCAGCCCCAGCATTTT. The chain links TRBV4-2 to TRBJ1-5; possibly TRBD1 for D (6 bases). Per the germline V gene, CDR1 is LGHNA and CDR2 is YNFKEQ. CDR3 length: 15 amino acids. Between the trimmed V and J ends, which lost 8 bases and 6 bases, there was a span of 20 bases.

The chain recombines TRBV12-5 with TRBJ1-4; tentative D call: TRBD1 (5 bases). The CDR3 totals 14 residues. Germline CDR1 and CDR2: LGHNT and FRNRAP. Trimming pared 1 base from V and 8 bases from J, leaving 11 bases between. The CDR3 DNA follows: TGTGCTAGTGGTTTGGGGCAGGGAGGGGAAAAACTGTTTTTT. As protein: CASGLGQGGEKLFF.

The chain combines TRBV6-1 with TRBJ2-3, with TRBD1 as a possible D gene (5 bases). The length of the CDR3 is 14 residues. The germline gives CDR1 MNHNS, CDR2 SASEGT. The V end lost 9 bases, the J end lost 2 bases, and 15 bases lay between the germline ends. The CDR3 DNA reads TGTGCCAGTCGCACAGGTGGGATCACAGATACGCAGTATTTT. This gives the protein CASRTGGITDTQYF.

The chain carries TRBV5-1 and TRBJ2-7; D may be TRBD2 (5 bases). The germline V and J ends were trimmed by 6 bases and 0 bases, with 10 bases remaining between them. CDR1 and CDR2 from the germline V gene are SGHRS and YFSETQ. The CDR3 is 13 amino acids. CDR3 in DNA: TGCGCCAGCATGGAGGTTAGCTCCTACGAGCAGTACTTC. This gives the protein CASMEVSSYEQYF.

Only a few counts were recorded for this clone. This chain uses TRBV7-2 with TRBJ2-7; D is undetermined. The CDR3 is 14 amino acids. Germline-derived CDR1 and CDR2 are SGHTA and FQGNSA. Between the trimmed V and J ends, which lost 1 base and 2 bases, there was a span of 9 bases. In nucleotides, the CDR3 is TGTGCCAGCAGCTTAGTTTCTCTCCCCTACGAGCAGTACTTC. Residues: CASSLVSLPYEQYF.

This rearrangement joins TRBV4-3 to TRBJ2-5; 10 bases align to TRBD2. The ends lost 0 bases at V and 5 bases at J; junction bases unmatched: 12. Germline V gene data show CDR1 as LGHNA and CDR2 as YSLEER. This CDR3 contains 18 residues. CDR3 in DNA: TGCGCCAGCAGCCAAGATCGAGGAGCGGGGGGGCCGGGGGAGACCCAGTACTTC. Translating gives CASSQDRGAGGPGETQYF.

This clone has a handful of counts. The rearrangement links TRBV18 to TRBJ2-5, with 10 bases identical to TRBD2. With the DNA end fitting TRBJ2-7 better, the J assignment may be wrong. The length of the CDR3 is 15 residues. Germline CDR1 is KGHSH and CDR2 is LQKENI. CDR3 bases: TGTGCCAGCTCACCACCGTTACTAGCGGGACACGAGCAGTACTTC. Protein sequence: CASSPPLLAGHEQYF.

This chain joins TRBV28 and TRBJ2-3; 9 nucleotides agree with TRBD2. Germline trimming cut 5 bases from V and 2 bases from J; bases unmatched to any gene: 11. Germline loops: CDR1 MDHEN, CDR2 SYDVKM. The length of the CDR3 is 17 residues. For the CDR3, the DNA is TGTGCCAGCAGTCCCTCCTGGGCGGGAGGGTCCACAGATACGCAGTATTTT. This gives the protein CASSPSWAGGSTDTQYF.

V usage is TRBV5-5 and J usage is TRBJ1-1; D remains ambiguous. CDR1 is SGHKS, CDR2 YYEKEE, per germline (reference sequence). V was cut by 2 bases and J by 10 bases, with 24 bases left in between. The CDR3 has 16 amino acids. The CDR3 bases are TGTGCCAGCAGCTTAGCCCCTAGCCCCTGGGGAGTAGGAGCTTTCTTT. Its translation: CASSLAPSPWGVGAFF.

This clone has just a few counts. The V and J genes are TRBV30 and TRBJ1-2; the match to TRBD1 covers 7 bases. The germline gives CDR1 GTSNPN, CDR2 SVGIG (reference sequence). Trimming removed 0 bases from V and 4 bases from J; junction bases left unmatched: 8. CDR3 length equals 15 residues. The CDR3, as DNA: TGTGCCTGGAGTGTACGGGACAGAGGAGGCTATGGCTACACCTTC. Its translation is CAWSVRDRGGYGYTF.

This sequence joins TRBV7-9 and TRBJ1-5, with D possibly matching TRBD1 (5 bases). CDR1 and CDR2 from the germline V gene are SEHNR and FQNEAQ (reference sequence). V was trimmed by 1 base and J by 2 bases, leaving 9 bases between them. The CDR3 contains 15 residues. CDR3: CASSLGGFGNQPQHF. DNA of the CDR3: TGTGCCAGCAGCTTAGGGGGCTTTGGCAATCAGCCCCAGCATTTT.

This chain uses TRBV6-4 with TRBJ1-5; 9 bases are shared with TRBD1. J lost 7 bases, V lost 6 bases, and 1 base had no gene match. Germline CDR1 reads MRHNA; CDR2 reads SNTAGT. This CDR3 comprises 12 residues. CDR3 DNA sequence: TGTGCCAGCAGGACAGGGGGACAGCCCCAGCATTTT. Residues: CASRTGGQPQHF.

V and J are TRBV19 and TRBJ2-7, with 14 nucleotides matching TRBD2. V dropped 7 bases and J dropped 3; count of bases not matched to a gene: 5. This CDR3 spans 15 amino acids. Germline V CDR1 and CDR2: LNHDA, SQIVND (reference sequence). CDR3 region: CASNPGLAGDYEQYF. The CDR3 coding sequence is TGTGCCAGTAATCCGGGACTAGCGGGAGACTACGAGCAGTACTTC.